This entry lists 21 T cell receptor beta chains sequenced from one sample in a study of cytomegalovirus exposure and HLA in healthy donors. Repertoires were generated with immunoSEQ multiplex PCR, while TCRdb's copy carries only in-frame clones and drops some. The sample has about 180,000 clones, 85% seen once. The sample was PBMCs. The receptors here all came from a man aged 18-30 years in good health and CMV-seropositive.

The chain uses TRBV30 and TRBJ1-1; D remains unclear. Trimming stripped 0 bases from V and 7 bases from J, with 9 bases between. CDR1 and CDR2 from the germline V gene are GTSNPN and SVGIG (reference sequence). This CDR3 has 12 residues. In nucleotides, the CDR3 is TGTGCCTGGAGTGTATTTACCAGTGAAGCTTTCTTT. Protein product: CAWSVFTSEAFF.

The chain couples TRBV18 to TRBJ2-5; D is possibly TRBD1 (6 bases). Between the trimmed V and J ends, which lost 2 bases and 5 bases, there was a span of 18 bases. The CDR3 length is 16 residues. Looked up from germline, CDR1 is KGHSH and CDR2 is LQKENI. CDR3 in DNA: TGTGCCAGCTCACCAGGGACAACAAAAGGCGGGGAGACCCAGTACTTC. It is translated as CASSPGTTKGGETQYF.

This clone was picked up one time. V is TRBV7-2 and J is TRBJ1-2; 8 nucleotides align to TRBD1. The V and J ends lost 1 base and 8 bases, in that order; junction bases with no gene match: 3. Germline values: CDR1 SGHTA, CDR2 FQGNSA. The CDR3 extends over 13 amino acids. CDR3 in amino acids: CASSLEQGGGYTF. The CDR3 region has the DNA TGTGCCAGCAGCTTAGAACAGGGGGGGGGCTACACCTTC.

This chain uses TRBV9 with TRBJ2-1; the D is unclear. The CDR3 consists of 13 residues. Trimming took off 0 bases at V and 5 bases at J, with 6 bases between the two ends. Per the germline V gene, CDR1 is SGDLS and CDR2 is YYNGEE. Here the CDR3 reads CASSVVENNEQFF. The CDR3 nucleotides are TGTGCCAGCAGCGTAGTGGAGAACAATGAGCAGTTCTTC.

The chain uses TRBV6-1 and TRBJ1-3; D remains unclear. The CDR3 length is 12 residues. Trimming took 6 bases from V and 8 from J, leaving 11 bases between them. Looked up from germline, CDR1 is MNHNS and CDR2 is SASEGT. CDR3 sequence: CASSRITDTIYF. Here the CDR3 DNA reads TGTGCCAGCAGCAGGATCACGGACACCATATATTTT.

The J gene is TRBJ1-2, the V gene TRBV5-4; 11 bases align to TRBD1. CDR3 length: 14 amino acids. Germline V gene sequence: CDR1 SGHNT, CDR2 YYREEE (reference sequence). With 5 bases clipped from V and 0 bases from J, the junction kept 0 bases outside the gene matches. In nucleotides, the CDR3 is TGTGCCAGCAGGGGACAGGGGGCTAACTATGGCTACACCTTC. Protein: CASRGQGANYGYTF.

The chain recombines TRBV28 with TRBJ2-3; D possibly corresponds to TRBD1 (6 bases). The CDR3 spans 13 residues. From germline, CDR1 is MDHEN and CDR2 SYDVKM. With 8 bases removed from V and 3 bases from J, the gap between germline ends came to 12 bases. As DNA, the CDR3 is TGTGCCAGCGACCAGGGGTGGACAGATACGCAGTATTTT. Translated: CASDQGWTDTQYF.

The J gene is TRBJ2-7, the V gene TRBV7-3; 7 nucleotides match TRBD1. Germline CDR1 reads SGHTA; CDR2 reads FQGTGA. The CDR3 length is 13 residues. The J segment lost 7 bases and the V segment lost 5 bases, leaving 8 bases of the junction unmatched. Here the CDR3 reads CASSPTGTSEQYF. Here the CDR3 DNA reads TGTGCCAGCAGCCCGACAGGGACGTCAGAGCAGTACTTC.

The V call is TRBV5-6, the J call TRBJ1-1; D call uncertain. The germline V and J ends were trimmed by 5 bases and 3 bases, with 14 bases remaining between them. Germline CDR1 reads SGHDT; CDR2 reads YYEEEE. The CDR3 spans 14 residues. CDR3 amino acids: CASRPRGFDTEAFF. CDR3 sequence (DNA): TGTGCCAGCAGACCCAGAGGTTTCGACACTGAAGCTTTCTTT.

The table lists this clone with a count of one. The chain has TRBV27 and TRBJ2-7, with a weak D call TRBD2 (6 bases). Between the trimmed V and J ends, which lost 0 bases and 4 bases, there was a span of 16 bases. CDR1 MNHEY and CDR2 SMNVEV come from the germline V gene (reference sequence). The CDR3 is 16 residues long. The CDR3 nucleotides are TGTGCCAGCAGTTTATCGCAGGAGGGCTCCTTTTACGAGCAGTACTTC. It specifies CASSLSQEGSFYEQYF.

The chain uses TRBV5-1 and TRBJ2-1, with D perhaps matching TRBD2 (5 bases). V lost 2 bases to trimming and J lost 5 bases, with 11 bases between them. This CDR3 contains 14 residues. Germline V gene sequence: CDR1 SGHRS, CDR2 YFSETQ. In DNA, the CDR3 is TGCGCCAGCAGCTTTCTAGCAATGGACAATGAGCAGTTCTTC. Translated: CASSFLAMDNEQFF.

This chain uses TRBV30 with TRBJ2-3, with 15 positions matching TRBD2. Trimming took 7 bases from V and 3 from J; bases not matched to a gene: 2. The CDR3 sequence is 14 residues long. Germline V gene sequence: CDR1 GTSNPN, CDR2 SVGIG (reference sequence). This chain's CDR3 is CAFGTSGGTDTQYF. As DNA, the CDR3 is TGTGCCTTTGGGACTAGCGGGGGGACAGATACGCAGTATTTT.

The chain recombines TRBV4-1 with TRBJ2-7; TRBD1 aligns across 7 bases. CDR1 and CDR2 (germline): MGHRA, YSYEKL. V lost 2 bases to trimming and J lost 1 base; unmatched junction nucleotides: 8. CDR3 length equals 16 residues. In DNA form, the CDR3 reads TGCGCCAGCAGCCAACGGGACAGCTCTTATTCCTACGAGCAGTACTTC. Translating it yields CASSQRDSSYSYEQYF.

This chain uses TRBV11-1 with TRBJ2-3; the D gene is possibly TRBD2 (5 bases). The CDR3 is 14 amino acids. In germline, CDR1 is SGHAT, CDR2 FQDESV (reference sequence). Trimming left V 3 bases short and J 2 bases short, with 9 bases between. CDR3 DNA: TGTGCCAGCAGCTTTGGACTTACCACAGATACGCAGTATTTT. It translates to CASSFGLTTDTQYF.

The chain combines TRBV19 with TRBJ1-4; D call uncertain. Germline-derived CDR1 and CDR2 are LNHDA and SQIVND (reference sequence). Trimming took 5 bases from V and 8 from J, leaving 12 bases between them. This CDR3 is built from 13 residues. For the CDR3, the DNA is TGTGCCAGTAGTCCTAGTACCCTGGAAAAACTGTTTTTT. It translates to CASSPSTLEKLFF.

This sequence joins TRBV25-1 and TRBJ2-7, with 9 bases matching TRBD1. The CDR3 spans 16 residues. V shed 6 bases and J 5 bases; nucleotides not matched to a gene: 14. In germline, CDR1 is MGHDK, CDR2 SYGVNS. CDR3 nucleotides: TGTGCCAGCAGCGGAGGGACAGGGAAGAAGGTTGACGAGCAGTACTTC. Protein product: CASSGGTGKKVDEQYF.

This chain uses TRBV9 with TRBJ2-3; 7 bases match TRBD2. V lost 4 bases to trimming and J lost 1 base; unmatched junction nucleotides: 3. Germline values: CDR1 SGDLS, CDR2 YYNGEE. The CDR3 extends over 14 amino acids. The CDR3 region has the DNA TGTGCCAGCAGCCGACTAGCCGGCACAGATACGCAGTATTTT. Amino acids: CASSRLAGTDTQYF.

The sample holds a few counts of this clone. V is TRBV7-2 and J is TRBJ2-2; 10 bases align to TRBD2. CDR1 SGHTA and CDR2 FQGNSA come from the germline V gene. This CDR3 has 19 residues. Trimming removed 5 bases from V and 7 bases from J; junction bases left unmatched: 19. CDR3 DNA: TGTGCCAGCAGCCGAACCTGGGGGAGCGGGGGGGCCTTAGGCGGGGAGCTGTTTTTT. This encodes CASSRTWGSGGALGGELFF. The full variable domain, completed using reference TRBV7-2 and TRBJ2-2, is GAGVSQSPSNKVTEKGKDVELRCDPISGHTALYWYRQSLGQGLEFLIYFQGNSAPDKSGLPSDRFSAERTGGSVSTLTIQRTQQEDSAVYLCASSRTWGSGGALGGELFFGEGSRLTVL.

The chain carries TRBV4-1 and TRBJ1-4; D is undetermined. Germline CDR1 and CDR2: MGHRA and YSYEKL. V was clipped by 8 bases and J by 0 bases, with 10 bases between them. This CDR3 has 14 residues. CDR3 sequence: CASGPETTNEKLFF. The CDR3 DNA reads TGCGCCAGCGGCCCTGAGACAACTAATGAAAAACTGTTTTTT.

The chain combines TRBV6-6 with TRBJ2-2; the match to TRBD2 covers 12 bases. V was clipped by 2 bases and J by 9 bases; unmatched bases: 4. CDR3 length: 15 amino acids. From germline, CDR1 is MNHNY and CDR2 SVGAGI (reference sequence). DNA for the CDR3: TGTGCCAGCAGTTACGGGCTAGCGGGGGGGAGGGAGCTGTTTTTT. This sequence encodes CASSYGLAGGRELFF.

The chain recombines TRBV28 with TRBJ1-1, with 7 bases matching TRBD1. CDR3 length: 15 amino acids. Germline trimming cut 2 bases from V and 4 bases from J; bases unmatched to any gene: 7. CDR1 and CDR2 (germline): MDHEN, SYDVKM. The CDR3 bases are TGTGCCAGCAGTTTAGGGCGCCCAGGGGGCACTGAAGCTTTCTTT. It codes for CASSLGRPGGTEAFF.